This TCR beta chain came from a study of cytomegalovirus exposure and HLA in healthy donors (dated by TCRdb to about 2017). A note on the overall study: An earlier analysis of several hundred of the donors reported 250 to 300 Gb of sequence data and about 100 million unique TCR beta sequences from 150 million to 200 million T cells. In the later analysis, no new phenotypic data were used to find candidate immune exposures; instead, reliance was placed on TCR beta sequences and their occurrence across donors. Donor age, sex, ethnicity and CMV serostatus were collected together with the repertoire data. The aim of the study was to test whether cataloging public T cell receptors could identify signatures of past pathogen exposure. Genome-wide SNP genotypes for about 60% of the roughly 670 donors were used in a later genetic analysis, which treated that subset as a discovery cohort. In a later analysis, previously published TCR beta repertoires from 666 donors were re-analyzed and high-resolution HLA genotyping was added so that TCR occurrence patterns could be studied. Among a few hundred genotyped donors of the cohort, an average of about 240,000 unique TCR beta nucleotide sequences were sequenced per donor, 15% to 20% of them non-productive. Of the roughly 400 genotyped donors, about 80% fell in the genetic ancestry cluster associated with self-reported Caucasian donors. Along with the approximately 600-subject first cohort, a separate validation cohort of some 130 different subjects was used. HLA typing covered class I and class II loci at four-digit resolution. Typing coverage differed by locus: A, B, C, DRB1 and DQB1 were typed in about 629-640 donors, DQA1 in 500 to 550, DPA1 in some 600, and DPB1 in just under 480. Using immunosequencing, the study profiled T cell repertoires from around 670 subjects and related those repertoires to cytomegalovirus serostatus. An earlier analysis of approximately 500 of the donors applied high-throughput TCR beta sequencing to assess whether each TCR beta V gene segment acted as functional or pseudogenic. To predict cytomegalovirus infection status, the study brought together high-throughput TCR immunosequencing, statistical association of individual TCRs with disease status, and machine learning. Because of strong linkage in the cohort, four or five DR-DQ haplotypes were treated as single units for association and clustering. Approximately 330 gigabases of sequencing data and around 88 million unique TCR sequences made up an early release that covered several hundred HLA-typed donors. Every repertoire in the discovery cohort had been generated on one and the same sequencing platform.

At the junction V is shortened by 3 bases and J by 4 bases; bases outside the gene matches: 9. The CDR3 measures 16 amino acids from cysteine to phenylalanine. Of all the DNA, just the CDR3 is kept, 48 bases in frame from base 1. As encoded in the germline V gene, CDR1 is KGHSH while CDR2 is LQKENI. Concerning this clone itself: Its recognized antigen is unknown. No quality values exist for individual bases; no much larger clone is one base distant.

What the authors observed across the whole study: A later analysis reported that several top co-occurrence clusters appeared linked to parvovirus B19, influenza, CMV and Epstein-Barr virus. In vitro tests confirmed that a few of the cytomegalovirus-associated TCR beta chains recognize cytomegalovirus antigens. Most TCR sequences were observed very rarely across donors, whereas some public TCRs were present in many individuals. Linkage disequilibrium might explain the correlated functional status among segregating V segments, but an unknown experimental factor could not be ruled out. A further reported finding was that TCR beta sequences accurately predicted the HLA-A and HLA-B alleles for most subjects in the first cohort. A later analysis found that most CMV-associated TCR beta chains appeared HLA-restricted, with HLA associations seemingly driven largely by CMV exposure. The study listed 150 to 200 TCR beta chains as associated with cytomegalovirus. In a later analysis, HLA-associated TCR beta chains were found to be more clonally expanded and to have lower generation probabilities than equally common non-associated chains. Broadly in line with IMGT annotations, most TCR beta V segments showed up in productive rearrangements about 90% or about 30% of the time in an earlier analysis of 587 of the donors. Immune exposure information for the cohort was limited to CMV serostatus. An association between a missense DCLRE1C variant and V-gene and J-gene trimming of TCR beta chains was found in a later genetic analysis and replicated in an independent cohort. Because HLA typing was unavailable for some donors at each locus, only the typed subset was used in association tests. A cluster of highly shared sequence variants was judged likely to be a technical artifact of the sequencing pipeline. The 87-base-pair reads could not distinguish some IMGT-functional V segments, including TRBV6-2 and TRBV6-3, so those segments were excluded. In a later analysis, TCR association rates were found to vary across HLA loci, with the most associated TCRs seen for DRB1 alleles and the fewest for HLA-C alleles. At a false discovery rate of 0.05, a later analysis linked around 15,000 TCR beta sequences to specific HLA alleles. Roughly uniform sequencing depth across donors was assumed in presence/absence analyses, although this assumption may not hold. Only TCR beta chains were sequenced in this cohort, and the absence of alpha or paired-chain data limited detectable features. The authors suggested that the approach could potentially be extended to other disease states and immunological phenotypes. Compared with the roughly 700-donor mean, donors in an Asian-associated ancestry cluster had fewer N-insertions in productive TCRs, according to a later genetic analysis. Because counts were too low, some 17 rarely observed V segments, including chromosome 9 orphons, were left out of the earlier analysis of roughly 600 of the donors. Strong co-occurrence of HLA alleles, especially DR and DQ, made assigning TCR associations to individual alleles difficult. In both the original and validation cohorts, the classifier was reported to diagnose cytomegalovirus status with high specificity and sensitivity.

The protocol used for the library was the immunoSEQ multiplex PCR assay. For the multiplex PCR, a mixture combining 60 forward primers for TCR Vbeta segments and 13 reverse primers for TCR Jbeta segments was used. The CDR3 region of rearranged TCR beta genes was amplified from genomic DNA with a multiplex PCR assay. The amplified TCR beta libraries were sequenced on the Illumina HiSeq System as 87-base-pair reads. In the paper's pipeline: Across the 600 to 700 repertoires, a later analysis counted roughly 77 million unique TCR beta chains, approximately 10 million of which were shared by at least two donors. To remove PCR and sequencing errors, raw reads were error-corrected and collapsed into unique sequences using a nearest-neighbor algorithm that merged closely related sequences. CDR3 sequences were aligned to IMGT reference sequences to assign V, D and J gene segments. For a sequence to be retained, a match of at least six nucleotides was required to both a V gene segment and a J gene segment. Rearrangements were classified as productive when the CDR3 lacked stop codons and remained in frame with V and J, and all other rearrangements were classified as non-productive. CDR3 was defined by IMGT convention, running from the second conserved V-encoded cysteine to the conserved J-encoded phenylalanine. The earlier analysis of about 570 of the donors excluded any sequence lacking an unambiguous match to a single V gene segment. In an earlier analysis of 500 to 750 of the donors, V segments were called functional above 56.7% productive rearrangements and were called segregating when the between-donor standard deviation exceeded 5%. A statistical classification framework was developed to diagnose cytomegalovirus status using the catalog of TCR beta chain sequences. In a later analysis, V and J genes were assigned by comparing TCR nucleotide sequences against IMGT/GENE-DB human TR gene sequences. The TCRdist pipeline was used in a later analysis to assign CDR3 sequences and most-parsimonious VDJ recombination scenarios. A later analysis defined each TCR beta chain by its CDR3 amino acid sequence plus V-gene family, and excluded reads lacking a unique V-gene family. In a later analysis, nearly 600 highly shared, low-generation-probability nucleotide sequences were removed to address suspected cross-contamination and a sequencing artifact. In a later analysis, a clonal expansion index for each public chain was calculated from normalized within-repertoire ranks of inferred template counts. In a later analysis, generation probabilities were computed using a VDJ recombination model fitted to out-of-frame rearrangements, and the results were checked against IGoR. Hypergeometric tests were used in a later analysis to score TCR-TCR, TCR-HLA and TCR-CMV co-occurrence, with a repertoire-size bias correction applied to the TCR pairs. False discovery rates were estimated in a later analysis by permuting HLA or CMV assignments 20 times. A later analysis grouped co-occurring TCRs with DBSCAN, adding TCRdist sequence similarity when clustering within HLA-allele-positive subsets. Repertoires with fewer than 30,000 or more than 120,000 public chains were left out of co-occurrence clustering, as were a handful of repertoires with anomalous nucleotide sharing. Entries here come from immuneACCESS through TCRdb and include only in-frame sequences with V and J called. Some clones fail to appear in such tables; in the studies checked, an unresolved V gene covers under half of the shortfall, and the cause of the remainder is unknown. From that table come the V and J calls and clone size; the DNA was used to work out D and trimming. The table for this sample lists 110,000 to 150,000 clones; around 80% of them were counted only once. The ten largest make up almost 7% of the sample.

The cohort consisted of 666 healthy bone marrow donors. All cohort members were sampled while nominally healthy, although unrecorded immune exposures were likely present. The donor was CMV seropositive and was included in the group of almost 300 seropositive cohort members. Every donor gave a peripheral blood sample, and the peripheral blood mononuclear cells from that sample were used for TCR beta sequencing. Genomic DNA extraction from the blood cell samples was performed with the Qiagen DNeasy Blood Extraction Kit. The chain links TRBV18 with TRBJ2-3; a stretch of 8 junction bases matches TRBD1. This receptor was identified in a man between 40 and 49 years old in good health and CMV-seropositive. Sequenced material: PBMCs. The base sequence is TGTGCCAGCTCACCGCCGGACAGGGCGGGCCCAGATACGCAGTATTTT. This encodes CASSPPDRAGPDTQYF.